This TCR beta chain is drawn from a study of blood T cell repertoires in COVID-19. Repertoires were generated with immunoSEQ multiplex PCR, while TCRdb's copy carries only in-frame clones and drops some. The sample has about 330,000 clones, 88% seen once. Germline CDR1 and CDR2: SGHVS and FQNEAQ. The CDR3 totals 14 residues. Trimming stripped 0 bases from V and 5 bases from J, with 10 bases between. In this sample, this clone turned up once. Sequencing input: PBMCs or T cells enriched from blood (not recorded which). The V and J genes are TRBV7-8 and TRBJ1-1, with D possibly being TRBD1 (5 bases). The TCR originated in a man younger than 40 who had recovered from COVID-19. In DNA form, the CDR3 reads TGTGCCAGCAGCTTAGCAGACAGTAAGACTGAAGCTTTCTTT. Its translation: CASSLADSKTEAFF.